This T cell receptor beta chain was profiled in a study of shared clonotypes between healthy human individuals. Study observations and caveats: When naive CD4 clonotypes were compared across a few donors, around 5% were shared. Clonotype sharing levels among donors were expected to vary with sequencing depth.

Assay: immunoSEQ multiplex PCR; the TCRdb copy retains only in-frame clones and omits some. The sample yields 780,000 or so clones, roughly 72% seen once. With respect to this clone: Its target is not known.

Trimming took off 4 bases at V and 8 bases at J, with 15 bases between the two ends. The CDR3 runs to 14 residues. Germline CDR1 reads KGHSH; CDR2 reads LQKENI. Input material: memory CD4+ T cells sorted from blood. Subset reported: CD45RA-negative fraction. V and J are TRBV18 and TRBJ1-3; D is unclear. The receptor comes from a woman aged 25 to 39 in good health. Here the CDR3 DNA reads TGTGCCAGCTCACTTAGGACCTTGCAGGACACCATATATTTT. Protein sequence: CASSLRTLQDTIYF.